The clone carrying this T cell receptor (beta chain) has a single count. The V and J ends lost 5 bases and 2 bases respectively, with 16 bases between them. CDR3 length equals 17 residues. Germline CDR1 and CDR2: MDHEN and SYDVKM. Terminally differentiated effector memory CD45RA+ cells were excluded by CCR7 positive selection of CD45RO-negative cells. This sample was taken from a study of shared clonotypes between healthy human individuals. Using immunoSEQ multiplex PCR, the repertoire was profiled, and TCRdb retains in-frame clones only, with some absent. The data hold approximately 2,200,000 clones, with 85% to 95% observed a single time.

This sequence originates from a man between 18 and 35 years old in good health. Some clones in this sample may be carry-over from other donors' samples. The V gene is TRBV28, the J gene TRBJ2-6; D perhaps matches TRBD1 (6 bases). Sequenced input: naive CD8+ T cells from PBMCs. CDR3: CASSMDSEGPGANVLTF. DNA for the CDR3: TGTGCCAGCAGTATGGACAGTGAGGGTCCTGGGGCCAACGTCCTGACTTTC.